The present entry profiles one T cell receptor beta chain with its context. The antigen it recognizes is unknown. No base-level quality is on record; no much larger clone is a single base apart. Collaborating institutions collected whole blood in K2EDTA tubes following their own protocols. Collaborator samples were shipped for TCRbeta analysis as frozen whole blood, isolated PBMCs, or DNA extracted from either sample type. V gives up 7 bases and J gives up 1 base, and the segment between their germline ends measures 14 bases. The CDR3 measures 15 amino acids from cysteine to phenylalanine. Only the CDR3 part of the read is kept: 45 bases, read in frame from the first base. The germline V gene gives CDR1 as MNHEY and CDR2 as SVGAGI. TCRbeta CDR3 regions were amplified from genomic DNA using the immunoSEQ Assay, a bias-controlled multiplex PCR. The source study handled its data this way. Within the assay, amplification of reference gene primers was used to estimate how many nucleated cells each sample contained. Sequence reads were collapsed and filtered to measure the absolute abundance of every unique TCRbeta CDR3 rearrangement. For each sample, productive Simpson clonality was calculated as the square root of Simpson's diversity index across productive rearrangements. As stored in TCRdb, this immuneACCESS dataset retains in-frame rearrangements with V and J assigned. A fraction of the clones does not appear; measured against another copy, unresolved V genes explain less than half of the discrepancy, and the remainder lacks a known reason. The DNA was the basis for D and trimming; V, J and clone size are from that table. The sample contains 150,000 to 200,000 clones, 70% to 85% of them found a single time. The top ten clones comprise 9.8% of the sample.

The data belong to a study of blood T cell repertoires in COVID-19 (dated by TCRdb to 2018 to 2020). Study-level background: Collaborator samples came from the United States, Italy and Spain and covered acute and convalescent phases of COVID-19. The material from the prospective study consisted of cDNA or gDNA derived from T cells, B-cell-depleted T cells, or PBMCs. The dataset comprised deeply sampled blood TCRbeta repertoires from subjects exposed to, actively infected with, or recovered from COVID-19. The repertoires were made available in a free public database intended to serve as a resource for research on the immune response to SARS-CoV-2. The samples were drawn from the first 160 participants of the ongoing ImmuneRACE study and from 950 to 1,500 subjects provided by 6 global collaborators. The sample metadata nearly always contained a de-identified subject ID, COVID-19 status, age in years and sex. Where HLA class I and class II types were available, the types were taken from metadata supplied by the sample provider, not from assay-based typing. Broader findings and caveats from the paper: The quantity of clinical and demographic metadata differed by source and by participant and was supplied without curation.

The sequenced material came from peripheral blood. The source of this sequence is a woman older than 75 with acute or convalescent COVID-19. This chain is built from TRBV6-5 and TRBJ2-1; TRBD2 is a weak D gene call, 5 bases matching. The DNA sequence is TGTGCCAGCACCCCCGGCGGGCCTTCCTACAATGAGCAGTTCTTC. This yields the protein CASTPGGPSYNEQFF.